This is a list of T cell receptor beta chains from one sample in a study of blood T cell repertoires in COVID-19. Data came from immunoSEQ multiplex PCR; TCRdb stores just in-frame clones and leaves some out. The table has 140,000 to 150,000 clones, about 90% seen once; the top ten hold approximately 3.8%. Material: PBMCs or T cells enriched from blood (not recorded which). All receptors come from a middle-aged woman who had been exposed to COVID-19. The CDR3 runs from the conserved cysteine through the conserved F or W. A D gene is named only where the DNA matches it firmly. A row's size may be missing; if present it is once, few, many or a size class.

>few|TRBV19|TRBD1|TRBJ1-1
CASSIRTGLNTEAFF
TGTGCCAGTAGTATAAGGACAGGGCTGAACACTGAAGCTTTCTTT
>-|TRBV6-5|-|TRBJ2-4
CASRTTGYIQYF
TGTGCCAGCAGGACGACAGGCTACATTCAGTACTTC
>-|TRBV24-1|TRBD2|TRBJ2-1
CATSDGGLATPNEQFF
TGTGCCACCAGTGACGGAGGACTAGCGACACCCAATGAGCAGTTCTTC
>-|TRBV5-1|-|TRBJ1-1
CASSQGTRNTEAFF
TGCGCCAGTAGTCAGGGAACGCGAAACACTGAAGCTTTCTTT
>-|TRBV6-5|-|TRBJ1-3
CASTQGPNGNTIYF
TGTGCCAGCACCCAGGGCCCCAATGGAAACACCATATATTTT
>-|TRBV6-5|-|TRBJ1-6
CAISRGSYNSPLHF
TGTGCCATCTCCAGGGGCTCCTATAATTCACCCCTCCACTTT
>-|TRBV13|TRBD1|TRBJ2-2
CASSLTGGTGELFF
TGTGCCAGCAGCTTAACAGGGGGGACAGGGGAGCTGTTTTTT
>-|TRBV29-1|TRBD1|TRBJ1-2
CSGKQGYGYTF
TGCAGCGGGAAACAGGGGTACGGCTACACCTTC
>-|TRBV6-5|-|TRBJ2-2
CASSYSRDFNTGELFF
TGTGCCAGCAGTTACTCGAGGGACTTTAACACCGGGGAGCTGTTTTTT
>-|TRBV27|-|TRBJ1-5
CASSLFGQYSNQPQHF
TGTGCCAGCAGTTTGTTTGGACAGTATAGCAATCAGCCCCAGCATTTT
>-|TRBV5-1|-|TRBJ1-5
CASSLSGGQPQHF
TGCGCCAGCAGCTTGTCCGGGGGTCAGCCCCAGCATTTT
>-|TRBV28|-|TRBJ2-7
CASISTGLTYEQYF
TGTGCCAGCATTTCAACAGGGTTAACCTACGAGCAGTACTTC
>-|TRBV5-1|-|TRBJ2-3
CASSLAGADGTDTQYF
TGCGCCAGCAGCTTGGCCGGAGCCGACGGCACAGATACGCAGTATTTT
>-|TRBV7-2|TRBD1|TRBJ1-5
CASSSGQGKPQHF
TGTGCCAGCAGCTCGGGACAGGGGAAGCCCCAGCATTTT
>-|TRBV5-1|-|TRBJ1-6
CASSPGDSTGSLHF
TGCGCCAGCAGCCCCGGGGACTCGACGGGGTCCCTCCACTTT
>-|TRBV18|-|TRBJ1-1
CASSPPAVMNTEAFF
TGTGCCAGCTCACCACCGGCAGTGATGAACACTGAAGCTTTCTTT
>-|TRBV9|TRBD1|TRBJ2-3
CASSAPGQGIGPDTQYF
TGTGCCAGCAGCGCCCCGGGACAGGGGATCGGGCCAGATACGCAGTATTTT
>-|TRBV6-5|-|TRBJ1-5
CASRPGVYSNQPQHF
TGTGCCAGCAGGCCAGGGGTTTATAGCAATCAGCCCCAGCATTTT